The next 25 T cell receptor beta chains were all read from a single sample in a study of cytomegalovirus exposure and HLA in healthy donors. PCR employed 60 Vbeta and 13 Jbeta primers. Produced via immunoSEQ multiplex PCR; TCRdb's table is partial and in-frame only. The sample contains about 150,000 clones, approximately 72% of which appear only once. Sequenced sample: PBMCs. These receptor sequences come from a young man in good health and CMV-seronegative.

The chain employs TRBV5-6 and TRBJ1-2; 11 bases are a match to TRBD1. CDR1 SGHDT and CDR2 YYEEEE come from the germline V gene. The junction had 9 bases not matched to a gene; V was cut back by 3 bases and J by 5 bases. This CDR3 spans 16 amino acids. CDR3 amino acids: CASSSGQGVRGYGYTF. CDR3 nucleotide sequence: TGTGCCAGCAGCTCGGGACAGGGGGTTCGGGGGTATGGCTACACCTTC.

V gene TRBV4-1 combines with J gene TRBJ2-3, with D possibly matching TRBD1 (5 bases). CDR1 is MGHRA and CDR2 is YSYEKL in the germline V gene. The CDR3 runs 15 residues. Trimming took off 4 bases at V and 4 bases at J, with 15 bases between the two ends. The CDR3 loop reads CASSPSGISADTQYF. In nucleotides, the CDR3 is TGCGCCAGCAGCCCCTCAGGGATATCCGCAGATACGCAGTATTTT.

The chain couples TRBV19 to TRBJ2-3; TRBD2 agrees at 13 bases. CDR1 LNHDA and CDR2 SQIVND come from the germline V gene (reference sequence). This CDR3 has 16 amino acids. The V gene end was trimmed by 5 bases and the J gene end by 3 bases; junction bases not matched to a gene: 5. The CDR3 DNA is TGTGCCAGTAGTGTGACTAGCGGGAGGTTTACAGATACGCAGTATTTT. This encodes CASSVTSGRFTDTQYF.

The chain uses TRBV9 and TRBJ1-2, with no clear D. Germline V gives CDR1 SGDLS, CDR2 YYNGEE. This CDR3 has 15 residues. V lost 3 bases and J lost 4, with 16 bases in between. CDR3: CASSALGAPFYGYTF. CDR3 nucleotide sequence: TGTGCCAGCAGCGCTCTGGGAGCCCCATTCTATGGCTACACCTTC.

A remark on this clone: Relative to the germline gene, one junction end is altered; a read error may explain this. The chain has TRBV7-9 and TRBJ1-1; 7 bases line up with TRBD1. From germline, CDR1 is SEHNR and CDR2 FQNEAQ (reference sequence). The CDR3 is 19 residues long. CDR3 nucleotide sequence: TGTTCCAGCCCCCTCCCCCCCCGGGACAGTTCTCCCCCACCCACTGAAGCTTTCTTT. It translates to CSSPLPPRDSSPPPTEAFF.

The chain uses TRBV2 and TRBJ2-1, with D possibly matching TRBD2 (6 bases). The length of the CDR3 is 13 residues. Trimming took off 7 bases at V and 1 base at J, with 8 bases between the two ends. In germline, CDR1 is SNHLY, CDR2 FYNNEI. The CDR3: CASKRGSYNEQFF. Written as DNA, the CDR3 is TGTGCCAGCAAACGGGGGTCCTACAATGAGCAGTTCTTC.

This rearrangement joins TRBV9 to TRBJ2-7; maybe TRBD2 (5 bases). V gave up 0 bases and J gave up 4 bases, with 14 bases separating them. The CDR3 totals 15 residues. Germline V gene data show CDR1 as SGDLS and CDR2 as YYNGEE. CDR3 DNA: TGTGCCAGCAGCGTAGGAAAAGAAGCGGCATACGAGCAGTACTTC. This translates into CASSVGKEAAYEQYF.

V usage is TRBV5-6 and J usage is TRBJ2-3, with TRBD2 as a possible D gene (5 bases). The V end was cut by 4 bases, the J end by 0 bases, with 21 bases between. The CDR3 spans 18 residues. Germline loops: CDR1 SGHDT, CDR2 YYEEEE. For the CDR3, the DNA is TGTGCCAGCAGCACCGTGCGCGGGTATCCCTATAGCACAGATACGCAGTATTTT. Protein: CASSTVRGYPYSTDTQYF.

The rearrangement joins TRBV7-9 to TRBJ2-7; 8 bases are shared with TRBD2. V lost 5 bases to trimming and J lost 6 bases; unmatched junction nucleotides: 3. CDR3 length: 12 residues. Per the germline V gene, CDR1 is SEHNR and CDR2 is FQNEAQ (reference sequence). CDR3 protein: CASSDGRGEQYF. DNA for the CDR3: TGTGCCAGCAGCGACGGGAGGGGCGAGCAGTACTTC.

V usage is TRBV25-1 and J usage is TRBJ2-3; 13 bases are a match to TRBD2. Trimming at V came to 3 bases and at J to 3 bases, leaving 3 bases not matched to a gene. The CDR3 is made up of 16 amino acids. Germline CDR1 MGHDK, CDR2 SYGVNS. CDR3 nucleotide sequence: TGTGCCAGCAGTGACCCGGGACTAGCGGGAACAGATACGCAGTATTTT. It specifies CASSDPGLAGTDTQYF.

The J gene is TRBJ2-3, the V gene TRBV19; D unclear. CDR1 is LNHDA and CDR2 is SQIVND in the germline V gene (reference sequence). The CDR3 extends over 13 amino acids. V lost 7 bases, J lost 4 bases, and 12 bases lay in between. In nucleotides, the CDR3 is TGTGCCAGTAAACGCAGGATGGCAGATACGCAGTATTTT. Translated: CASKRRMADTQYF.

The chain joins TRBV29-1 to TRBJ2-7; perhaps TRBD1 as D (5 bases). Germline-derived CDR1 and CDR2 are SQVTM and ANQGSEA. The CDR3 loop spans 13 amino acids. V lost 0 bases and J lost 5, with 11 bases in between. The CDR3 DNA reads as TGCAGCGTTGAAGATCGCGACAGAAACGAGCAGTACTTC. It yields the protein CSVEDRDRNEQYF.

The rearrangement uses TRBV10-3 and TRBJ2-2; 14 nucleotides align to TRBD2. The CDR3 is made up of 19 amino acids. Trimming cost V 0 bases and J 1 base; bases outside gene matches: 4. Germline CDR1 ENHRY, CDR2 SYGVKD. CDR3 amino acids: CAISESDGLAGGNTGELFF. CDR3 bases: TGTGCCATCAGTGAGTCGGACGGACTAGCGGGAGGGAACACCGGGGAGCTGTTTTTT.

The V and J genes are TRBV9 and TRBJ2-7; TRBD1 matches 9 bases. The CDR3 has 14 amino acids. The V gene's germline CDR1 is SGDLS and CDR2 YYNGEE. The J segment lost 5 bases and the V segment lost 0 bases, leaving 3 bases of the junction unmatched. Here the CDR3 DNA reads TGTGCCAGCAGCGTAGGGGACAGGGTTGACGAGCAGTACTTC. This encodes CASSVGDRVDEQYF.

The chain links TRBV7-8 to TRBJ2-7; possible D gene TRBD2, 6 bases. The germline CDR1 and CDR2 sequences are SGHVS and FQNEAQ. V lost 1 base, J lost 5 bases, and 12 bases lay in between. This CDR3 region has 14 residues. Here the CDR3 reads CASSLETRPHEQYF. For the CDR3, the DNA is TGTGCCAGCAGCTTAGAGACTAGGCCCCACGAGCAGTACTTC.

This clone has a handful of counts. The chain employs TRBV5-5 and TRBJ1-4; D not resolved. Germline V gene sequence: CDR1 SGHKS, CDR2 YYEKEE (reference sequence). The CDR3 loop spans 15 amino acids. V shed 3 bases and J shed 4 bases, with 13 bases lying between them. CDR3 protein: CASSSGSGSNEKLFF. CDR3 DNA: TGTGCCAGCAGCTCGGGATCCGGGAGTAATGAAAAACTGTTTTTT.

The rearrangement uses TRBV28 and TRBJ1-5; 9 nucleotides match TRBD1. This CDR3 is built from 15 residues. V shed 3 bases, J shed 6 bases, and the junction held 6 bases outside the gene matches. CDR1 and CDR2 (germline): MDHEN, SYDVKM. The CDR3 DNA reads as TGTGCCAGCAGTTTTGACAGGGGGATAGGTCAGCCCCAGCATTTT. It encodes CASSFDRGIGQPQHF.

The genes are TRBV30 and TRBJ2-7, with D maybe TRBD2 (5 bases). CDR1 and CDR2 (germline): GTSNPN, SVGIG (reference sequence). V was clipped by 0 bases and J by 0 bases, with 15 bases between them. This CDR3 contains 16 residues. DNA for the CDR3: TGTGCCTGGAGTGTGCCTCGGACTCCGAGCTCCTACGAGCAGTACTTC. It yields the protein CAWSVPRTPSSYEQYF.

The chain recombines TRBV13 with TRBJ1-4; weak D call: TRBD1 (5 bases). Germline V gene lookup returns CDR1 PRHDT and CDR2 FYEKMQ (reference sequence). This CDR3 contains 13 residues. Between the trimmed V and J ends, which lost 4 bases and 7 bases, there was a span of 10 bases. CDR3 coding DNA: TGTGCCAGCAGCTCAGGACAAGTTGAAAAACTGTTTTTT. Amino acid sequence: CASSSGQVEKLFF.

The chain joins TRBV19 to TRBJ1-6, with TRBD1 identical over 8 bases. The V and J ends lost 4 bases and 7 bases, in that order; junction bases with no gene match: 6. The CDR3 loop spans 15 amino acids. Germline V CDR1 and CDR2: LNHDA, SQIVND (reference sequence). Here the CDR3 reads CASSTGQGWNSPLHF. As DNA, the CDR3 is TGTGCCAGTAGTACAGGACAGGGTTGGAATTCACCCCTCCACTTT. Drawing the rest from reference TRBV19 and TRBJ1-6, the complete variable domain is DGGITQSPKYLFRKEGQNVTLSCEQNLNHDAMYWYRQDPGQGLRLIYYSQIVNDFQKGDIAEGYSVSREKKESFPLTVTSAQKNPTAFYLCASSTGQGWNSPLHFGNGTRLTVT.

The rearrangement links TRBV9 to TRBJ2-5; 10 bases are shared with TRBD1. Per the germline V gene, CDR1 is SGDLS and CDR2 is YYNGEE. The CDR3 runs to 14 residues. Germline trimming cut 3 bases from V and 5 bases from J; bases unmatched to any gene: 4. The CDR3, as DNA: TGTGCCAGCAGCGGCGGACAGGGGGGGGAGACCCAGTACTTC. This gives the protein CASSGGQGGETQYF.

In nucleotides, the CDR3 is TGCGCCAGCAGCCTGCATGGCAGCCAAGAGACCCAGTACTTC. Translated, it gives CASSLHGSQETQYF. The rearrangement uses TRBV4-1 and TRBJ2-5; D is ambiguous. CDR1 MGHRA and CDR2 YSYEKL come from the germline V gene. The CDR3 is 14 amino acids. V was pared by 4 bases and J by 1 base, with 10 bases between.

V usage is TRBV6-4 and J usage is TRBJ2-2; 10 positions agree with TRBD1. The CDR3 length is 15 residues. Germline-derived CDR1 and CDR2 are MRHNA and SNTAGT. J gave up 3 bases and V 4 bases, and 2 bases lay outside the gene matches. The CDR3 nucleotides read TGTGCCAGCAGTGCCGGGACAGGGGACACCGGGGAGCTGTTTTTT. Its protein product is CASSAGTGDTGELFF.

This clone was seen a handful of times. The V call is TRBV19, the J call TRBJ1-2; 7 bases line up with TRBD1. This CDR3 spans 14 amino acids. The V and J ends lost 8 bases and 1 base, in that order; junction bases with no gene match: 7. Germline assignment: CDR1 LNHDA and CDR2 SQIVND (reference sequence). The CDR3 loop is CASAYGQDNYGYTF. CDR3 DNA: TGTGCCAGTGCCTATGGACAGGATAACTATGGCTACACCTTC.

This chain connects TRBV9 to TRBJ2-1, with D tentatively TRBD2 (7 bases). Trimming pared 0 bases from V and 2 bases from J, leaving 12 bases between. Germline-derived CDR1 and CDR2 are SGDLS and YYNGEE. There are 16 residues in the CDR3. The CDR3 coding sequence is TGTGCCAGCAGCGTAGCTCTAGGGGGGGCCTACAATGAGCAGTTCTTC. It codes for CASSVALGGAYNEQFF.